The 25 T cell receptor beta chains listed next were all sequenced from one sample in a study of T-cell reconstitution after alpha-beta-depleted transplantation in children. Unique molecular identifiers tagged the TCRbeta library. Each CDR3 protein gets one entry after TCRdb re-called the PCR reads with MiXCR. The sample lists hundreds of thousands of distinct CDR3 sequences, around 13% occurring once. Sequenced material: PBMCs, taken before TCRalphabeta/CD19-depleted stem cell transplant. These receptors were obtained from a girl aged 2-9 years with congenital amegakaryocytic thrombocytopenia, due to receive a stem cell transplant.

The J gene is TRBJ2-7, the V gene TRBV28; D gene uncertain. The CDR3 is 16 amino acids. CDR1 is MDHEN, CDR2 SYDVKM, per germline. Trimming removed 6 bases at V and 5 bases at J, with 23 bases between. DNA for the CDR3: TGTGCCAGCAGCCTCTTCTACAGACCCCCACACGACGAGCAGTACTTC. Its translation: CASSLFYRPPHDEQYF.

The table lists this clonotype with many counts. The J gene is TRBJ2-1, the V gene TRBV12-3 or TRBV12-4; D is perhaps TRBD2 (6 bases). Trimming removed 3 bases at V and 0 bases at J, with 15 bases between. This CDR3 has 17 amino acids. The CDR3 reads CASSFWVSGPSYNEQFF. CDR3 bases: TGTGCCAGCAGTTTCTGGGTTAGCGGTCCCTCCTACAATGAGCAGTTCTTC.

The CDR3 region is CASSQDRDYRNEQFF. The CDR3 region has the DNA TGCGCCAGCAGCCAAGACCGGGACTACCGCAATGAGCAGTTCTTC. The rearrangement joins TRBV4-1 to TRBJ2-1, with 7 bases that match TRBD2. This CDR3 is built from 15 residues. The trim removed 0 bases at V and 6 bases at J, leaving 5 bases unmatched. The germline CDR1 and CDR2 sequences are MGHRA and YSYEKL.

This clonotype has just a few counts. V usage is TRBV11-2 and J usage is TRBJ2-7, with D maybe TRBD2 (6 bases). Trimming removed 11 bases at V and 4 bases at J, with 21 bases between. The CDR3 is 14 residues long. Looked up from germline, CDR1 is SGHAT and CDR2 is FQNNGV. The DNA for the CDR3 is TGTGCCGCCAAGCTAGCGACAAAGATGTACGAGCAGTACTTC. It specifies CAAKLATKMYEQYF.

This clonotype was seen ten or more times. J is TRBJ1-5 and V is TRBV20-1, with unresolved D. Germline assignment: CDR1 DFQATT and CDR2 SNEGSKA (reference sequence). V was trimmed by 6 bases and J by 4 bases, leaving 19 bases between them. This CDR3 is 15 amino acids long. This CDR3 reads CSARLNSLGNQPQHF. The CDR3 DNA sequence: TGCAGTGCACGTTTAAACTCTCTGGGGAATCAGCCCCAGCATTTT.

This clonotype was observed a few times. The gene calls are TRBV7-9 and TRBJ1-6; perhaps TRBD1 as D (5 bases). V was shortened by 2 bases and J by 3 bases, with 11 bases between the two germline ends. Germline lookup yields CDR1 SEHNR and CDR2 FQNEAQ (reference sequence). The CDR3 totals 16 residues. CDR3 nucleotide sequence: TGTGCCAGCAGCTTATACCGGGGGGGCTATAATTCACCCCTCCACTTT. This codes for CASSLYRGGYNSPLHF. Looking up the rest from reference TRBV7-9 and TRBJ1-6 gives the full variable domain: DTGVSQNPRHKITKRGQNVTFRCDPISEHNRLYWYRQTLGQGPEFLTYFQNEAQLEKSRLLSDRFSAERPKGSFSTLEIQRTEQGDSAMYLCASSLYRGGYNSPLHFGNGTRLTVT.

Many counts were recorded for this clonotype. The chain joins TRBV6-5 to TRBJ2-2; D uncertain. Germline CDR1 reads MNHEY; CDR2 reads SVGAGI. The CDR3 runs 12 residues. V was trimmed by 6 bases and J by 6 bases, leaving 8 bases between them. The CDR3 loop is CASRDPPGELFF. CDR3 DNA sequence: TGTGCCAGCAGGGACCCCCCCGGGGAGCTGTTTTTT.

There are many counts of this clonotype. V is TRBV29-1 and J is TRBJ2-3; the D is unclear. The CDR3 contains 12 residues. The germline V gene encodes CDR1 SQVTM and CDR2 ANQGSEA. The V gene lost 4 bases and the J gene lost 3 bases, with 8 bases spanning the gap. CDR3 DNA sequence: TGCAGCGTTGTGAACTTGACAGATACGCAGTATTTT. Translating it yields CSVVNLTDTQYF.

This clonotype was seen more than once but under ten times. The J gene is TRBJ2-1, the V gene TRBV20-1, with 11 positions matching TRBD2. The CDR3 has 12 amino acids. Germline V gene data show CDR1 as DFQATT and CDR2 as SNEGSKA (reference sequence). The CDR3 region is CRILAGDNEQFF. As DNA, the CDR3 is TGCAGGATACTAGCGGGGGACAATGAGCAGTTCTTC.

V and J are TRBV29-1 and TRBJ2-3, with 8 bases aligning to TRBD2. J lost 2 bases, V lost 4 bases, and 5 bases had no gene match. The CDR3 is made up of 14 amino acids. Germline loops: CDR1 SQVTM, CDR2 ANQGSEA. CDR3 sequence (DNA): TGCAGCGTTGTGGGAGCGGGAGACACAGATACGCAGTATTTT. Protein product: CSVVGAGDTDTQYF.

This clonotype was observed at least ten times. This chain uses TRBV5-1 with TRBJ2-1, with TRBD2 matching over 7 bases. The V gene end was trimmed by 0 bases and the J gene end by 4 bases; junction bases not matched to a gene: 7. CDR3 size: 16 residues. Germline CDR1 and CDR2: SGHRS and YFSETQ. The CDR3 DNA sequence: TGCGCCAGCAGCTTGGACAACCAGGGAGGGTACAATGAGCAGTTCTTC. Its protein is CASSLDNQGGYNEQFF.

In its sample, this clonotype was seen a few times. The rearrangement joins TRBV5-1 to TRBJ2-7; 8 bases agree with TRBD1. With V trimmed by 5 bases and J by 6 bases, 7 bases remained unmatched. The germline CDR1 and CDR2 sequences are SGHRS and YFSETQ. The CDR3 loop spans 13 amino acids. The CDR3 DNA reads as TGCGCCAGCAGTTGGCAGGGGGCTTCCGAGCAGTACTTC. Translated: CASSWQGASEQYF.

In regard to this clonotype: This could be a read error, since a much larger clone is one nucleotide away. The V gene is TRBV9, the J gene TRBJ2-2, with D perhaps matching TRBD2 (5 bases). This CDR3 has 15 residues. Per the germline V gene, CDR1 is SGDLS and CDR2 is YYNGEE. CDR3 sequence (DNA): TGTGCCAGCAGCGAGGCCGTGGGATACACCGGGGAGCTGCTTTTT. Translating gives CASSEAVGYTGELLF.

This chain links TRBV5-5 with TRBJ2-3; D uncertain. This CDR3 has 14 amino acids. The germline gives CDR1 SGHKS, CDR2 YYEKEE (reference sequence). V gave up 0 bases and J gave up 5 bases, with 10 bases separating them. In DNA, the CDR3 is TGTGCCAGCAGCTTGGCCTGGGTGGAAGATACGCAGTATTTT. Translating it yields CASSLAWVEDTQYF.

In its sample, this clonotype was seen a few times. The V gene is TRBV5-1, the J gene TRBJ2-1; D gene ambiguous. The CDR3 runs 19 residues. The V end was cut by 0 bases, the J end by 10 bases, with 29 bases between. Germline CDR1 SGHRS, CDR2 YFSETQ. The CDR3 sequence: CASSLDVWAWASAEGEQFF. The CDR3 DNA follows: TGCGCCAGCAGCTTGGATGTGTGGGCGTGGGCTTCCGCGGAAGGGGAGCAGTTCTTC.

In its sample, this clonotype was seen many times. The chain combines TRBV27 with TRBJ2-1; 8 bases line up with TRBD1. Losses at the gene ends were 5 bases for V and 4 bases for J; bases not matched to a gene: 10. This CDR3 contains 16 residues. CDR1 and CDR2 (germline): MNHEY, SMNVEV (reference sequence). The CDR3 here is CASSPPPRQGYNEQFF. The CDR3 DNA reads as TGTGCCAGCAGTCCGCCCCCGAGACAGGGGTACAATGAGCAGTTCTTC.

This clonotype was observed a handful of times. J is TRBJ1-1 and V is TRBV20-1; TRBD1 matches 7 bases. Germline CDR1 is DFQATT and CDR2 is SNEGSKA (reference sequence). The CDR3 totals 14 residues. V dropped 6 bases and J dropped 0; count of bases not matched to a gene: 7. CDR3: CSAPTGEVNTEAFF. Written as DNA, the CDR3 is TGCAGTGCCCCTACAGGGGAGGTGAACACTGAAGCTTTCTTT.

This clonotype was found a few times. V gene TRBV4-1 combines with J gene TRBJ1-6, with D perhaps TRBD1 (6 bases). Germline lookup yields CDR1 MGHRA and CDR2 YSYEKL. This CDR3 has 14 amino acids. Trimming removed 1 base from V and 6 bases from J, with 7 bases in between. The CDR3 DNA reads as TGCGCCAGCAGCCAAGTGGACAGTAATTCACCCCTCCACTTT. It encodes CASSQVDSNSPLHF.

This clonotype came up many times. The genes are TRBV20-1 and TRBJ2-3; D is unresolved. CDR3 length: 13 amino acids. Trimming removed 3 bases from V and 0 bases from J, with 7 bases in between. Germline CDR1 is DFQATT and CDR2 is SNEGSKA (reference sequence). In nucleotides, the CDR3 is TGCAGTGCTAGTCTTCCCAGCACAGATACGCAGTATTTT. Encoded protein: CSASLPSTDTQYF.

The chain carries TRBV12-3 or TRBV12-4 and TRBJ2-6, with D hard to call. The CDR3 is made up of 14 amino acids. The V and J ends lost 6 bases and 4 bases respectively, with 10 bases between them. CDR3 region: CASRLRTGANVLTF. In DNA, the CDR3 is TGTGCCAGCAGGCTTCGTACCGGGGCCAACGTCCTGACTTTC.

This rearrangement joins TRBV27 to TRBJ2-1; unclear D gene. The germline gives CDR1 MNHEY, CDR2 SMNVEV (reference sequence). There are 16 residues in the CDR3. Between the trimmed V and J ends, which lost 3 bases and 3 bases, there was a span of 15 bases. CDR3 in DNA: TGTGCCAGCAGTTTTAACCCCCCGTTTATCTACAATGAGCAGTTCTTC. Protein: CASSFNPPFIYNEQFF.

This clonotype was counted between two and nine times. J is TRBJ2-7 and V is TRBV29-1; 16 bases are shared with TRBD2. Germline CDR1 SQVTM, CDR2 ANQGSEA. V was clipped by 5 bases and J by 0 bases; unmatched bases: 4. The CDR3 extends over 16 amino acids. The CDR3 nucleotides are TGCAGCGTTTTTGGGACTAGCGGGAGGGCCTCCTACGAGCAGTACTTC. Its protein is CSVFGTSGRASYEQYF.

This clonotype was seen repeatedly, ten times or more. The chain combines TRBV5-1 with TRBJ2-5; D uncertain. CDR1 SGHRS and CDR2 YFSETQ come from the germline V gene. This CDR3 contains 17 residues. Deletions cut 0 bases from V and 0 bases from J, with 15 bases between. The CDR3 coding sequence is TGCGCCAGCAGCTTGGGGCACAGTGCGCTCGACCAAGAGACCCAGTACTTC. Amino acids: CASSLGHSALDQETQYF.

The V call is TRBV28, the J call TRBJ1-6, with unresolved D. Germline CDR1 MDHEN, CDR2 SYDVKM. Trimming left V 6 bases short and J 10 bases short, with 22 bases between. This CDR3 contains 16 residues. CDR3 region: CASSPGPPKARSPLHF. The CDR3 DNA sequence: TGTGCCAGCAGCCCTGGACCCCCAAAGGCGAGATCACCCCTCCACTTT.

This clonotype was detected ten times or more. V and J are TRBV11-2 and TRBJ2-1, with D tentatively TRBD2 (6 bases). The CDR3 is made up of 15 amino acids. V was pared by 0 bases and J by 6 bases, with 12 bases between. Per the germline V gene, CDR1 is SGHAT and CDR2 is FQNNGV. CDR3 nucleotide sequence: TGTGCCAGCAGCTTAGACGGCGCGGGGTTCAATGAGCAGTTCTTC. Encoded protein: CASSLDGAGFNEQFF.